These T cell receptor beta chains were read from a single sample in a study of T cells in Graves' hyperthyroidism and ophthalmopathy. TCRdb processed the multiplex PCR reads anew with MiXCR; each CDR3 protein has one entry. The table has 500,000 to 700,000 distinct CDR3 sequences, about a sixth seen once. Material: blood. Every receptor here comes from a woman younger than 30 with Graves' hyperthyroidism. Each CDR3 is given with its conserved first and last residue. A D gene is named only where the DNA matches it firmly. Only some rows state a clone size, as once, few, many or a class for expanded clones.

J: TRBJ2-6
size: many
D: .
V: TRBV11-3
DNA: TGTGCCAGCAGCTTCAGGGAAGCTGGGGCCAACGTCCTGACTTTC
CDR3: CASSFREAGANVLTF

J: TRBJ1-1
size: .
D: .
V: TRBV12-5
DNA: TGTGCTAGTGGTTTGGTTGGGGGGGACACTGAAGCTTTCTTT
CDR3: CASGLVGGDTEAFF

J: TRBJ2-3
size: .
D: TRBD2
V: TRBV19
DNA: TGTGCCAGTAGTATGTTTAGCGGGGGGGCCGGAGATACGCAGTATTTT
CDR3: CASSMFSGGAGDTQYF

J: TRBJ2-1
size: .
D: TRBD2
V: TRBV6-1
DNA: TGTGCCAGCAGATCACTAGCGGGGTCCTACAATGAGCAGTTCTTC
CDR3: CASRSLAGSYNEQFF

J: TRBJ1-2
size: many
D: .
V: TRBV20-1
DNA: TGCAGTGCTAGAGATGAGAACAGGGACTATGGCTACACCTTC
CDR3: CSARDENRDYGYTF

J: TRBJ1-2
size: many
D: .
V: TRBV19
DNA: TGTGCCAGTAGTACCCCGACCGTCCTCCCTAACTATGGCTACACCTTC
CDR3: CASSTPTVLPNYGYTF

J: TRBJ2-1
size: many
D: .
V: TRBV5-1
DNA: TGCGCCAGCGAAACAGGGACGGGGAACAATGAGCAGTTCTTC
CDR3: CASETGTGNNEQFF

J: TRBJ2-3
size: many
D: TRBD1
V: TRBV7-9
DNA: TGTGCCAGCAGCGGGACAGGGGGCTTCGATACGCAGTATTTT
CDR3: CASSGTGGFDTQYF

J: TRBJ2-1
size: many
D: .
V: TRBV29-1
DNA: TGCAGCGTTGGAACCCATGGGATTTACAATGAGCAGTTCTTC
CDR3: CSVGTHGIYNEQFF

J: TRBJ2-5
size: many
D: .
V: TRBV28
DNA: TGTGCCAGCCAGCGGTTTCCAGAGACCCAGTACTTC
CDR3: CASQRFPETQYF

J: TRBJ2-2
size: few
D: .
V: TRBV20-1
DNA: TGCAGTGCTATTCCTCTTCAGCGGGTGAACACCGGGGAGCTGTTTTTT
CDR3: CSAIPLQRVNTGELFF

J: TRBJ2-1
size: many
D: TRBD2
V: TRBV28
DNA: TGTGCCAGCAGTTTATTTACTAGCGGGAGGCTTTTTTGGGGCAATGAGCAGTTCTTC
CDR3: CASSLFTSGRLFWGNEQFF

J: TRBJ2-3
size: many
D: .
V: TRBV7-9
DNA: TGTGCCAGCAGACCTGTGGAGGTGGGTACGCAGTATTTT
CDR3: CASRPVEVGTQYF

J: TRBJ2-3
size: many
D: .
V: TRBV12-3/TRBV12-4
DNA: TGTGCCAGCAGTTTTGATGTGGGAGATACGCAGTATTTT
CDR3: CASSFDVGDTQYF

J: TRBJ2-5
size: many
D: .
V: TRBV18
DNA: TGTGCCAGCTCACCCGAGCTGACCCAAGAGACCCAGTACTTC
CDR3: CASSPELTQETQYF

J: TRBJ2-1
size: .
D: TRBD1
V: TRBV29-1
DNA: TGCAGCGGCTCGACAGGGGGCCTCTACAATGAGCAGTTCTTC
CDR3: CSGSTGGLYNEQFF

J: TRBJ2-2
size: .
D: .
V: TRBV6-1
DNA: TGTGCCAGCACCTATGACCCTGGTACAGCTTCGAACACCGGGGAGCTGTTTTTT
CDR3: CASTYDPGTASNTGELFF

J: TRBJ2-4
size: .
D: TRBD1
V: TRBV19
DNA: TGTGCCAGTAGCACTTCCGGACAGGGGGCGCCTGGCTCCAGGAACATTCAGTACTTC
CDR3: CASSTSGQGAPGSRNIQYF

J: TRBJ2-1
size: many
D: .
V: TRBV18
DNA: TGTGCCAGCTCACCCGCTTTGGGGGTCTACAATGAGCAGTTCTTC
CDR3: CASSPALGVYNEQFF

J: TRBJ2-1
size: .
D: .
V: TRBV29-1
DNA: TGCAGCGTTGAAGGGCAGCCAGTTTCCTACAATGAGCAGTTCTTC
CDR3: CSVEGQPVSYNEQFF

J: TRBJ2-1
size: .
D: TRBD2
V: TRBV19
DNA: TGTGCCAGCGGGACTAGCGGGGGCTATGAGCAGTTCTTC
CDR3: CASGTSGGYEQFF

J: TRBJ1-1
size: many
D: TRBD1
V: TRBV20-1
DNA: TGCAGTGCTAGAGATGGGTCAGGGGGGGAAGCTTTCTTT
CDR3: CSARDGSGGEAFF

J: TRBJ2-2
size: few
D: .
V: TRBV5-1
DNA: TGCGCCAGCAGCTTGGTGGTGCTGGGGAACACCGGGGAGCTGTTTTTT
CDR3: CASSLVVLGNTGELFF

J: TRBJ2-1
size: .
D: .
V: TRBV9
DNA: TGTGCCAGCAGCGTAGAAGGTACTTCGGATGAGCAGTTCTTC
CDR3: CASSVEGTSDEQFF

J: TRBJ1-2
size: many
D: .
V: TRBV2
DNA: TGTGCCAGCAGTGAAGGACAGAGTTACTATGGCTACACCTTC
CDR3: CASSEGQSYYGYTF

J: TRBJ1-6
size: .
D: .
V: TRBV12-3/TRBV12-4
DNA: TGTGCCTGCAGTTTACCTGGGCAGAATTCACCCCTCCACTTT
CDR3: CACSLPGQNSPLHF

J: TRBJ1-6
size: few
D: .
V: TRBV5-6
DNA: TGTGCCAGCAGCTTTGGCCCAGTAAATTCACCCCTCCACTTT
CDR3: CASSFGPVNSPLHF

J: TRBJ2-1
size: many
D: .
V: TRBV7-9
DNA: TGTGCCAGCAGCTTTGGGGAGTCCTACAATGAGCAGTTCTTC
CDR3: CASSFGESYNEQFF

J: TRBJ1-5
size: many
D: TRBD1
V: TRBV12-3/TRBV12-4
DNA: TGTGCCAGCAGTTCGGGACAGGGCCCTTATAGCAATCAGCCCCAGCATTTT
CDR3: CASSSGQGPYSNQPQHF

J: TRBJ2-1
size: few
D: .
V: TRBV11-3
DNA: TGTGCCAGCAGCTTCAAAATGAGCTCCTACAATGAGCAGTTCTTC
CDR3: CASSFKMSSYNEQFF

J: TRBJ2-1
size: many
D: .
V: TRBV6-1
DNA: TGTGCCAGCAGTTCCGGAGGGACCTATAACAATGAGCAGTTCTTC
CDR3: CASSSGGTYNNEQFF

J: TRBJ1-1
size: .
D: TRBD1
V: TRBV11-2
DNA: TGTGCCAGCAGCTTCTATCCTTCCAGGGGGCTTAACGCTGAAGCTTTCTTT
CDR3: CASSFYPSRGLNAEAFF

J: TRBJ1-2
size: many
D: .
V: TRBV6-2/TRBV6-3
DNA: TGTGCCATAACCCCGCATGGGGACTTCAGTGGCTACACCTTC
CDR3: CAITPHGDFSGYTF

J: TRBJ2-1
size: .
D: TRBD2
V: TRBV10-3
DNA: TGTGCCATCAGTGAGGAACTAGCGGGCTACAATGAGCAGTTCTTC
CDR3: CAISEELAGYNEQFF

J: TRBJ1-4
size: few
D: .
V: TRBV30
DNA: TGTGCCTACCTGAGGGACGGAGGCGAAAAACTGTTTTTT
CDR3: CAYLRDGGEKLFF

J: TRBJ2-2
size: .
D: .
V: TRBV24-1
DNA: TGTGCCACCAGTGACACAACAGCGAACACCGGGGAGCTGTTTTTT
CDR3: CATSDTTANTGELFF

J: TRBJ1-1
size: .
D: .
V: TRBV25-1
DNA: TGTGCCAGCAGTGAAGGGAAGGGGAGCCAGGCAGGACCTGAAGCTTTCTTT
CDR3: CASSEGKGSQAGPEAFF

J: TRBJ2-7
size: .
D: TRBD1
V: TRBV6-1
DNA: TGTGCCAGCAGTGCCACAGGGGGTCAAAGAACGGGGCAGTACTTC
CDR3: CASSATGGQRTGQYF

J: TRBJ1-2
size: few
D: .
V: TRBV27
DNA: TGTGCCAGCAAGGGGATCGGACAGCCCTATGGCTACACCTTC
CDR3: CASKGIGQPYGYTF

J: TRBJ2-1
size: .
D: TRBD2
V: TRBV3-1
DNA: TGTGCCAGCAGCCAAGATCCAGCGGGAGTTGTATTGCGGAATGAGCAGTTCTTC
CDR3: CASSQDPAGVVLRNEQFF

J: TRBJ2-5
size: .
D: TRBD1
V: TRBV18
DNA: TGTGCCAGCTCACCCAGACAGGGGGGTAAGACCCAGTACTTC
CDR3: CASSPRQGGKTQYF

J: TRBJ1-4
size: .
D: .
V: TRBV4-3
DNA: TGCGCCAGCAGCCAGGACCTGAACCGTGGTGAAAAACTGTTTTTT
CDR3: CASSQDLNRGEKLFF

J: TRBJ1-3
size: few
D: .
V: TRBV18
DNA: TGTGCCAGCTCACCCCTGGGGCCCTCTGGAAACACCATATATTTT
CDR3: CASSPLGPSGNTIYF

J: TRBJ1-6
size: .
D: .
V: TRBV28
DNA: TGTGCCAGCAGTTTTTCGCAGGGGAGCTCCTATAATTCACCCCTCCACTTT
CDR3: CASSFSQGSSYNSPLHF